This TCR beta chain is from a study of ipilimumab plus nivolumab after autologous stem cell transplantation. Libraries were prepared by immunoSEQ multiplex PCR; TCRdb keeps only in-frame clonotypes and omits some of them. The table has approximately 16,000 clones, under 85% seen once; the top ten hold 10%. J was trimmed by 5 bases and V by 0 bases; bases with no gene match: 6. The V gene's germline CDR1 is SGHTA and CDR2 FQGTGA. The CDR3 extends over 15 amino acids. Checkpoint therapy with ipilimumab 1 mg/kg began 14 to 28 days after transplant. Patients received nivolumab 3 mg/kg at weeks 1, 4, 7, 10, then fortnightly to week 26.

This specimen consisted of PBMCs, obtained in a trial of ipilimumab plus nivolumab as post-transplant consolidation. The chain employs TRBV7-3 and TRBJ2-5; 7 bases fit TRBD1. The clonotype originates from a male donor with primary mediastinal lymphoma. This CDR3 is CASSLTGQSGETQYF. Here the CDR3 DNA reads TGTGCCAGCAGCTTAACGGGACAGTCGGGGGAGACCCAGTACTTC.